The 15 T cell receptor beta chains reported below all come from one sample, sequenced in a study of cytomegalovirus exposure and HLA in healthy donors. The PCR ran on 60 Vbeta and 13 Jbeta primers. The table came from immunoSEQ multiplex PCR; TCRdb's copy has only in-frame clones and leaves some out. The sample lists over 200,000 clones, roughly 85% occurring once. Material: PBMCs. The origin of the receptors is a male donor in good health and CMV-seronegative.

This chain uses TRBV19 with TRBJ1-1; D unclear. In germline, CDR1 is LNHDA, CDR2 SQIVND (reference sequence). V was clipped by 4 bases and J by 5 bases, with 11 bases between them. The CDR3 contains 13 residues. CDR3 sequence (DNA): TGTGCCAGTAGTAAAAGAGGCTTGACTGAAGCTTTCTTT. Residues: CASSKRGLTEAFF.

The chain uses TRBV6-1 and TRBJ2-1; 10 nucleotides agree with TRBD2. J lost 2 bases, V lost 2 bases, and 0 bases had no gene match. CDR1 is MNHNS and CDR2 is SASEGT in the germline V gene. This CDR3 is 15 amino acids long. The CDR3 DNA reads as TGTGCCAGCAGTGAAACTAGCGGGGCCTACAATGAGCAGTTCTTC. Protein product: CASSETSGAYNEQFF.

The chain joins TRBV7-8 to TRBJ1-1, with 9 bases matching TRBD1. V dropped 2 bases and J dropped 7; count of bases not matched to a gene: 8. The CDR3 runs 15 residues. CDR1 is SGHVS, CDR2 FQNEAQ, per germline. The CDR3 coding sequence is TGTGCCAGCAGCTTAACCCCGGACAGGGGTGATGAAGCTTTCTTT. This translates into CASSLTPDRGDEAFF.

The rearrangement joins TRBV29-1 to TRBJ1-1; 9 nucleotides align to TRBD1. Trimming cost V 8 bases and J 4 bases; bases outside gene matches: 14. This CDR3 spans 15 amino acids. Germline values: CDR1 SQVTM, CDR2 ANQGSEA. CDR3 amino acids: CSTWGGQGKGTEAFF. Written as DNA, the CDR3 is TGCAGCACATGGGGAGGACAGGGGAAGGGCACTGAAGCTTTCTTT.

The chain has TRBV9 and TRBJ1-1; unclear D gene. The CDR3 length is 14 residues. Per germline, CDR1 SGDLS and CDR2 YYNGEE. Trimming removed 0 bases from V and 2 bases from J, with 8 bases in between. The CDR3 protein is CASSVDGRNTEAFF. DNA for the CDR3: TGTGCCAGCAGCGTAGACGGGAGAAACACTGAAGCTTTCTTT.

The chain is built from TRBV9 and TRBJ1-1, with 9 bases aligning to TRBD1. CDR1 is SGDLS, CDR2 YYNGEE, per germline. V was pared by 0 bases and J by 6 bases, with 3 bases of the junction left unmatched. This CDR3 is 14 amino acids long. This chain's CDR3 is CASSVVDRGAEAFF. The CDR3 DNA reads TGTGCCAGCAGCGTAGTAGACAGGGGGGCTGAAGCTTTCTTT.

This clone was seen a handful of times. V is TRBV5-4 and J is TRBJ1-2, with D possibly TRBD1 on 5 matching bases. The CDR3 runs 13 residues. Germline values: CDR1 SGHNT, CDR2 YYREEE (reference sequence). The V and J ends lost 5 bases and 7 bases respectively, with 15 bases between them. The CDR3 spells CASRGGGVGGYTF. CDR3 DNA: TGTGCCAGCAGGGGCGGGGGAGTTGGTGGCTACACCTTC.

The chain uses TRBV15 and TRBJ1-5; D possibly corresponds to TRBD1 (5 bases). This CDR3 region has 16 residues. Germline CDR1 reads LNHNV; CDR2 reads YYDKDF (reference sequence). Trimming shortened V by 5 bases and J by 7 bases, and 21 bases separated the two germline ends. The CDR3 reads CATSSHAARAGQPQHF. The CDR3 DNA is TGTGCCACCAGCTCCCACGCCGCCAGGGCAGGGCAGCCCCAGCATTTT. The entire variable domain, with the rest obtained from reference TRBV15 and TRBJ1-5, is as follows: DAMVIQNPRYQVTQFGKPVTLSCSQTLNHNVMYWYQQKSSQAPKLLFHYYDKDFNNEADTPDNFQSRRPNTSFCFLDIRSPGLGDTAMYLCATSSHAARAGQPQHFGDGTRLSIL.

This CDR3 reads CASSPLDSSYGYTF. The CDR3 DNA follows: TGTGCCAGTAGTCCCCTCGACAGCTCCTATGGCTACACCTTC. The chain has TRBV19 and TRBJ1-2; D may be TRBD1 (5 bases). Germline CDR1 LNHDA, CDR2 SQIVND (reference sequence). The CDR3 consists of 14 residues. The V and J ends lost 5 bases and 4 bases respectively, with 14 bases between them.

The V gene is TRBV4-2, the J gene TRBJ1-4; D is uncertain. Germline values: CDR1 LGHNA, CDR2 YNFKEQ. Trimming removed 4 bases from V and 8 bases from J, with 14 bases in between. The CDR3 is 14 amino acids. This CDR3 reads CASSPFPQWEKLFF. CDR3 bases: TGTGCCAGCAGCCCTTTCCCGCAGTGGGAAAAACTGTTTTTT.

The V call is TRBV14, the J call TRBJ2-7; unclear D gene. V lost 0 bases and J lost 4, with 10 bases in between. This CDR3 spans 14 amino acids. Per the germline V gene, CDR1 is SGHDN and CDR2 is FVKESK. CDR3 bases: TGTGCCAGCAGCCAAGATCGGTTTGAATACGAGCAGTACTTC. Protein product: CASSQDRFEYEQYF.

CDR3 region: CASRQVGTNPYNEQFF. DNA for the CDR3: TGTGCCAGCAGGCAGGTCGGGACAAACCCCTACAATGAGCAGTTCTTC. The chain couples TRBV7-2 to TRBJ2-1; a weak D match, TRBD1 (6 bases). Trimming stripped 6 bases from V and 2 bases from J, with 17 bases between. The CDR3 covers 16 residues. From germline, CDR1 is SGHTA and CDR2 FQGNSA. Based on the CDR3 plus reference TRBV7-2 and TRBJ2-1, the full variable domain is GAGVSQSPSNKVTEKGKDVELRCDPISGHTALYWYRQSLGQGLEFLIYFQGNSAPDKSGLPSDRFSAERTGGSVSTLTIQRTQQEDSAVYLCASRQVGTNPYNEQFFGPGTRLTVL.

The chain is built from TRBV7-9 and TRBJ1-4; D gene ambiguous. V lost 11 bases and J 4 bases, leaving 11 bases between the germline ends. The CDR3 runs 12 residues. Germline CDR1 reads SEHNR; CDR2 reads FQNEAQ (reference sequence). The CDR3, as DNA: TGTGCCGTGGGCCGGATTAATGAAAAACTGTTTTTT. Encoded protein: CAVGRINEKLFF.

The genes are TRBV27 and TRBJ2-1, with 9 nucleotides matching TRBD1. Germline CDR1 is MNHEY and CDR2 is SMNVEV (reference sequence). This CDR3 spans 15 amino acids. V dropped 2 bases and J dropped 4; count of bases not matched to a gene: 3. The CDR3 DNA reads as TGTGCCAGCAGTTTAGGGGACAGGGTTTACAATGAGCAGTTCTTC. It is translated as CASSLGDRVYNEQFF.

The chain combines TRBV5-5 with TRBJ2-7; maybe TRBD2 (7 bases). The CDR3 is 13 residues long. Trimming shortened V by 0 bases and J by 12 bases, and 16 bases separated the two germline ends. CDR1 SGHKS and CDR2 YYEKEE come from the germline V gene (reference sequence). CDR3 nucleotides: TGTGCCAGCAGCTTGGGACCCATGGGGGGGGCGTACTTC. This codes for CASSLGPMGGAYF.